The 27 T cell receptor beta chains below all came from one sample that was sequenced in a study of tumor-infiltrating lymphocytes in primary liver carcinoma (dated by TCRdb to 2016 to 2017). RNA from unsorted whole blood was extracted with TRIzol reagent, and germline DNA was obtained with the DNeasy Blood & Tissue kit. The sequencing machine was an Illumina HiSeq 2500. A constant-region primer and ProtoScript II reverse transcriptase were used to reverse-transcribe TCRbeta-specific cDNA from approximately 500 ng total RNA. Construction of the TCRbeta libraries relied on three nested rounds of multiplex PCR, following a slightly modified ARM-PCR procedure. Each of the first two PCR rounds ran for approximately 10 cycles using multiplex TRBV1-TRBV30 forward primers together with a Cbeta reverse primer. The public sequencing data were trimmed at Q25 with fastp and processed into clonotypes with MiXCR by TCRdb, which kept only in-frame beta chains. All rows with the same CDR3 protein become a single entry with the most common DNA and genes. The sample table records fewer than 350,000 distinct CDR3 sequences; 65% of these occur just once. The ten largest make up about 9.4% of the sample.

Sequencing used peripheral blood. These TCRs come from a man between 35 and 55 years old with primary liver carcinoma and hepatitis B virus infection.

Notes on this clonotype: A read error is likely, as this CDR3 ends without the conserved phenylalanine or tryptophan. The rearrangement uses TRBV14 and TRBJ2-1; D tentatively fits TRBD1 or TRBD2 (5 bases each). The CDR3 consists of 14 residues. Trimming stripped 3 bases from V and 4 bases from J, with 10 bases between. Germline CDR1 and CDR2: SGHDN and FVKESK. This chain's CDR3 is CASSHRDGYNEQFL. The CDR3 bases are TGTGCCAGCAGCCATAGGGACGGATACAATGAGCAGTTCCTC.

The table lists this clonotype with many counts. V is TRBV6-2 or TRBV6-3 and J is TRBJ2-2, with D perhaps TRBD1 or TRBD2 (5 bases each). This CDR3 has 16 amino acids. Trimming left V 6 bases short and J 6 bases short, with 20 bases between. In germline, CDR1 is MNHEY, CDR2 SVGEGT. The CDR3 loop is CASSLTSHGTAGELFF. The CDR3 bases are TGTGCCAGCAGCCTTACTAGTCATGGGACCGCCGGGGAGCTGTTTTTT.

Points on this clonotype: This is likely a read error, given that the CDR3 carries no conserved phenylalanine or tryptophan at its end. This chain connects TRBV7-8 to TRBJ2-1; no clear D. Trimming removed 3 bases at V and 12 bases at J, with 12 bases between. This CDR3 has 12 residues. Germline lookup yields CDR1 SGHVS and CDR2 FQNEAQ. The CDR3 here is CASSFVGPGQFL. The CDR3 region has the DNA TGTGCCAGCAGCTTTGTCGGGCCCGGGCAGTTCTTA.

Notes on this clonotype: The conserved phenylalanine or tryptophan normally closing the CDR3 is absent here, so this likely arose from a read error. CDR3 sequence: CSVSPRETSGRGGSYEQYL. The CDR3 DNA reads as TGCAGCGTTTCCCCCAGGGAGACTAGCGGGAGGGGCGGGTCCTACGAGCAGTACTTA. V gene TRBV29-1 combines with J gene TRBJ2-7, with 14 bases matching TRBD2. Germline V CDR1 and CDR2: SQVTM, ANQGSEA. CDR3 length: 19 residues. V was pared by 5 bases and J by 1 base, with 16 bases of the junction left unmatched.

This rearrangement joins TRBV28 to TRBJ1-5; D may be TRBD1 (5 bases). Trimming removed 7 bases at V and 0 bases at J, with 16 bases between. This CDR3 spans 16 amino acids. Germline V gene sequence: CDR1 MDHEN, CDR2 SYDVKM. CDR3 residues: CASNPAGASSNQPQHF. CDR3 DNA: TGTGCCAGCAACCCCGCCGGGGCGAGTAGCAATCAGCCCCAGCATTTT.

This clonotype has only a few counts. V usage is TRBV5-4 and J usage is TRBJ1-4, with 7 positions matching TRBD1. From germline, CDR1 is SGHNT and CDR2 YYREEE (reference sequence). The length of the CDR3 is 15 residues. J lost 8 bases, V lost 4 bases, and 11 bases had no gene match. CDR3: CASSLGEGAREKLFF. CDR3 in DNA: TGTGCCAGCAGCCTGGGGGAGGGGGCACGGGAAAAACTGTTTTTT.

A word on this clonotype: This may be a read error: a much more frequent sequence differs by one nucleotide. The V call is TRBV29-1, the J call TRBJ2-7; D is possibly TRBD2 (6 bases). The CDR3 extends over 13 amino acids. Trimming took off 6 bases at V and 5 bases at J, with 17 bases between the two ends. Germline CDR1 reads SQVTM; CDR2 reads ANQGSEA. This CDR3 is CSVGDSDLHEQYF. CDR3 sequence (DNA): TGCAGCGTGGGGGACTCTGACCTCCACGAGCAGTACTTC.

Details on this clonotype: One end of the junction is discordant with germline, which a read error may explain. The chain employs TRBV6-2 or TRBV6-3 and TRBJ2-5; no clear D gene. Germline-derived CDR1 and CDR2 are MNHEY and SVGEGT. The CDR3 sequence is 13 residues long. CDR3 sequence reads: CAISYSGIETQYF. Written as DNA, the CDR3 is TGTGCCATCAGTTACTCTGGGATTGAGACCCAGTACTTC.

The chain employs TRBV11-2 and TRBJ2-3; D not resolved. Germline CDR1 and CDR2: SGHAT and FQNNGV. Between the trimmed V and J ends, which lost 7 bases and 4 bases, there was a span of 24 bases. The CDR3 runs 17 residues. For the CDR3, the DNA is TGTGCCAGCATCGACCAGGTTTCCAGCTGGAGCTCAGATACGCAGTATTTT. The encoded protein is CASIDQVSSWSSDTQYF. The full variable domain, completed using reference TRBV11-2 and TRBJ2-3, is EAGVAQSPRYKIIEKRQSVAFWCNPISGHATLYWYQQILGQGPKLLIQFQNNGVVDDSQLPKDRFSAERLKGVDSTLKIQPAKLEDSAVYLCASIDQVSSWSSDTQYFGPGTRLTVL.

The chain is built from TRBV29-1 and TRBJ1-6; no firm D call. This CDR3 is built from 13 residues. V was shortened by 8 bases and J by 10 bases, with 18 bases between the two germline ends. CDR1 and CDR2 from the germline V gene are SQVTM and ANQGSEA. The CDR3 sequence: CSLVDVLGSPLHF. The CDR3 DNA reads as TGCAGCCTTGTGGATGTATTAGGATCACCCCTCCACTTT.

Worth noting for this clonotype: One end of the junction is discordant with germline, which a read error may explain. The chain links TRBV11-2 to TRBJ2-7; TRBD1 matches 8 bases. Germline values: CDR1 SGHAT, CDR2 FQNNGV. This CDR3 is built from 15 residues. The CDR3 spells CASSHRQGSPREQNF. CDR3 bases: TGTGCCAGCAGCCACAGACAGGGGTCACCGAGGGAGCAGAACTTC.

In the case of this clonotype: The junction shows a germline mismatch at one end, possibly a read error. This chain joins TRBV6-1 and TRBJ2-3; D is undetermined. Germline V CDR1 and CDR2: MNHNS, SASEGT. This CDR3 is built from 13 residues. CDR3 in DNA: TGTACCAGCAGGCTCGGACCGTCAGATACGCAATATTTT. This encodes CTSRLGPSDTQYF.

This clonotype was seen only once. A much larger clone is a single base away; this may be a read error. The chain couples TRBV7-9 to TRBJ1-3, with 7 positions matching TRBD1. The CDR3 is 16 amino acids. Germline V lookup: CDR1 SEHNR, CDR2 FQNEAQ (reference sequence). After removal of 5 bases from V and 4 bases from J, the junction contained 11 bases not matched to a gene. The CDR3 DNA sequence: TGTGCCAGCAGCCCCGTCGGGGACAGCCAAGGAAACACCATATATTTT. Translation: CASSPVGDSQGNTIYF.

As to this clonotype: With a much larger clone just one base away, this may be a read error. This rearrangement joins TRBV5-4 to TRBJ1-1; 10 nucleotides align to TRBD1. The CDR3 has 14 residues. CDR1 is SGHNT, CDR2 YYREEE, per germline (reference sequence). V lost 7 bases and J lost 8; bases outside the gene matches: 11. For the CDR3, the DNA is TGTGCCAGCGGCCGTAATCTGGGACAGGGGGAAGCTTTCTTT. Protein product: CASGRNLGQGEAFF.

The chain uses TRBV11-3 and TRBJ2-1; 7 nucleotides align to TRBD1. Unmatched junction bases numbered 14, after V lost 8 bases and J lost 7 bases. Germline assignment: CDR1 SGHNT and CDR2 YENEEA. This CDR3 region has 15 residues. CDR3 sequence: CASGLSNRGGNEQFF. CDR3 DNA: TGTGCCAGCGGCCTGTCGAACAGGGGTGGGAATGAGCAGTTCTTC.

The chain combines TRBV6-1 with TRBJ2-1, with D unclear. In germline, CDR1 is MNHNS, CDR2 SASEGT. V lost 6 bases to trimming and J lost 5 bases, with 14 bases between them. The CDR3 contains 14 residues. The CDR3 here is CASSPMDGNNEQFF. The CDR3 DNA reads as TGTGCCAGCAGCCCAATGGACGGAAACAATGAGCAGTTCTTC.

The chain couples TRBV29-1 to TRBJ2-5; 10 positions agree with TRBD2. Trimming removed 7 bases from V and 9 bases from J; junction bases left unmatched: 29. Germline V gives CDR1 SQVTM, CDR2 ANQGSEA. The CDR3 covers 19 residues. CDR3 protein: CSAGVTGTARRLAGAPQYF. The DNA for the CDR3 is TGCAGCGCTGGAGTAACCGGGACCGCAAGAAGGCTAGCGGGAGCACCCCAGTACTTC.

The V gene is TRBV7-9, the J gene TRBJ1-1; TRBD1 might be the D (5 bases). This CDR3 is built from 15 residues. Germline loops: CDR1 SEHNR, CDR2 FQNEAQ (reference sequence). Deletions cut 4 bases from V and 3 bases from J, with 15 bases between. The CDR3: CASSSIRSGDTEAFF. CDR3 coding DNA: TGTGCCAGCAGCTCAATTAGATCGGGGGACACTGAAGCTTTCTTT.

The chain employs TRBV19 and TRBJ2-2; a possible D gene is TRBD2 (5 bases). The germline CDR1 and CDR2 sequences are LNHDA and SQIVND (reference sequence). Trimming shortened V by 10 bases and J by 4 bases, and 19 bases separated the two germline ends. The CDR3 contains 15 residues. CDR3 in DNA: TGTGCCACCCGAACTAGTGAGAGCCCCACCGGGGAGCTGTTTTTT. It is translated as CATRTSESPTGELFF.

Of note for this clonotype: A much larger clone sits a single nucleotide away, making a read error possible. The chain links TRBV10-3 to TRBJ2-7; maybe TRBD2 (6 bases). CDR1 is ENHRY, CDR2 SYGVKD, per germline. This CDR3 has 11 amino acids. The germline V and J ends were trimmed by 4 bases and 7 bases, with 8 bases remaining between them. CDR3 sequence: CAISAGREQYF. Here the CDR3 DNA reads TGTGCCATCAGTGCCGGGAGAGAGCAGTACTTC.

As concerns this clonotype: The junction departs from germline at one end; a sequencing error may be responsible. J is TRBJ2-1 and V is TRBV28; 7 nucleotides align to TRBD2. This CDR3 has 14 residues. Germline V gives CDR1 MDHEN, CDR2 SYDVKM. Here the CDR3 DNA reads TGCGCCAGCAGCTGGTCTAGCGGATACAGTGAGCAGTTCTTC. The encoded protein is CASSWSSGYSEQFF.

This chain connects TRBV5-6 to TRBJ1-2; D is undetermined. The germline V gene encodes CDR1 SGHDT and CDR2 YYEEEE. V was shortened by 0 bases and J by 6 bases, with 12 bases between the two germline ends. CDR3 length equals 14 residues. CDR3 nucleotides: TGTGCCAGCAGCTTGGGAAGGGAACTGGATGGCTACACCTTC. It yields the protein CASSLGRELDGYTF. Full variable domain (outside the CDR3, taken from reference TRBV5-6 and TRBJ1-2): DAGVTQSPTHLIKTRGQQVTLRCSPKSGHDTVSWYQQALGQGPQFIFQYYEEEERQRGNFPDRFSGHQFPNYSSELNVNALLLGDSALYLCASSLGRELDGYTFGSGTRLTVV.

As concerns this clonotype: This may come from a read error, since a much larger clone is one base off. The V call is TRBV4-3, the J call TRBJ2-7; 7 bases are shared with TRBD1. CDR1 and CDR2 from the germline V gene are LGHNA and YSLEER. This CDR3 contains 15 residues. CDR3 protein: CASSQTGTAKDDQYF. The CDR3, as DNA: TGCGCCAGCAGCCAAACCGGGACAGCAAAAGACGATCAGTACTTC.

Note on this clonotype: A much bigger clone sits one base away, suggesting this may be a read error. The chain joins TRBV4-2 to TRBJ1-6; D might be TRBD1 (5 bases). This CDR3 is built from 15 residues. Germline CDR1 is LGHNA and CDR2 is YNFKEQ. The CDR3 coding sequence is TGTGTCAGCAGCCAAGATGGGAACAGGTTGACACCCCTCCACTTT. Translated: CVSSQDGNRLTPLHF.

Turning to this clonotype: One junction end disagrees with the germline gene, perhaps due to a read error. This rearrangement joins TRBV10-2 to TRBJ2-6; no reliable D call. Per the germline V gene, CDR1 is WSHSY and CDR2 is SAAADI. CDR3 length: 16 residues. CDR3: CDSSESKAPGANVLTF. The DNA of the CDR3 is TGCGACAGCAGTGAGTCGAAGGCTCCTGGAGCCAACGTCCTGACTTTC.

As for this clonotype: The conserved closing phenylalanine or tryptophan is absent in this CDR3, likely reflecting a read error. This rearrangement joins TRBV28 to TRBJ1-6; D is uncertain. This CDR3 has 11 amino acids. V was clipped by 6 bases and J by 6 bases, with 3 bases between them. From germline, CDR1 is MDHEN and CDR2 SYDVKM. For the CDR3, the DNA is TGTGCCAGCAGGAGTAATTCACCCCTCCACCTT. Translation: CASRSNSPLHL.

This clonotype came up many times. CDR3 nucleotides: TGTGCCAGCCGACTAGCGGAGAACAATGAGCAGTTCTTC. It specifies CASRLAENNEQFF. V is TRBV6-5 and J is TRBJ2-1; TRBD2 matches at 9 bases. Germline V CDR1 and CDR2: MNHEY, SVGAGI. J lost 5 bases, V lost 8 bases, and 4 bases had no gene match. The CDR3 extends over 13 amino acids.